Sequencing of this TCR beta chain was carried out in a study of human T cells and chemical hapten exposure (dated by TCRdb to about 2021). For the study in its entirety: For sensitization, 2% DPC in acetone was applied to a 2 cm by 2 cm area of upper inner arm skin. Twenty-nine alopecia patients gave blood for TCR sequencing at one to four time points (pre-sensitization, 2, 6 and 24 weeks). Libraries were pooled for sequencing, and per-sample TCR yields varied mainly because of small differences in library volumes within the pool. The study tracked peripheral blood TCR repertoire changes in vivo during primary and secondary sensitization to the hapten diphenylcyclopropenone (DPC) in alopecia patients. Most of the patients in the cohort were female, and the cohort covered alopecia areata with under or over 50% scalp involvement, alopecia totalis and alopecia universalis. Throughout the approximately 24-week study period, patients were also given weekly therapeutic DPC doses on the scalp. Patient blood was sampled pre-sensitization (week 0) and at 2, 6 and about 24 weeks after DPC sensitization. Patch tests used Finn chambers with 0.01% DPC on the upper back, scored after 6 days by International Contact Dermatitis Research Group standards.

Overall study results and their limits: Alopecia, a presumed autoimmune disease, was present in all patients, so the immune response of the patients might differ from that of healthy individuals. DPC sensitization did not change how many TCRs were above 1 in 1000 frequency, and no evidence was found of alterations in global repertoire structure. The number of PT1 expanded TCRs positively correlated with patch test score, significant at thresholds 8, 16 and 32 but not 4. Repeated subsampling changed both the strength of the expansion versus patch-test correlation and the threshold at which that correlation became significant. Compared with pre-sensitization or healthy control sets, expanded TCRs formed significantly more large CDR3 similarity clusters, which is consistent with antigen-driven responses.

The meaning of the sample's time point label: patch test 1, 2 weeks after DPC sensitization. Taken with the paper, the label for treatment or condition translates to: therapeutic diphenylcyclopropenone sensitization with weekly scalp DPC. At each patch-test visit, blood was drawn before the patch test was applied. Patients were eligible if aged 18 to 70, diagnosed with alopecia and judged suitable for DPC therapy, and pregnant patients were excluded. Unfractionated whole blood was collected in Tempus Blood RNA tubes, and total RNA was extracted from that blood. This clonotype was counted ten times or more. Its recognized antigen is unknown. Base-call qualities are not available, and no considerably larger clone is one nucleotide away. Library creation used RACE. The sequencer was a NextSeq 500. During library preparation, unique molecular identifiers were attached to individual cDNA molecules so that TCRs could be counted in a quantitative, reproducible way. From each blood RNA sample, both TCR alpha and TCR beta chains were sequenced. In the paper's pipeline: The median number of TCRs per sample was some 100,000, ranging from about 23,224 to 690,600. The Decombinator software suite was used to annotate V, J and CDR3 in the TCR reads. Every sample was subsampled to the same number of TCRs (28,000) for the PS versus PT1 abundance plots. Expanded TCRs were defined as absent before sensitization and observed at least eight times at the 2-week time point. TCRdb cleaned the public reads at Q25 with fastp, built clones with MiXCR and kept in-frame beta chains. Duplicate CDR3 protein sequences are folded into a single record with the most common DNA and genes. TCRdb's processing, not the authors', yielded these V and J calls. In all, the sample holds tens of thousands of distinct CDR3 sequences, and 9.8% of those were seen once. More than 2.5% of the sample is held by the ten biggest clonotypes.

The CDR3 sequence holds 14 residues, the cysteine and phenylalanine included. CDR3 DNA is the only sequence kept; it has 42 bases, read in frame from the first base. Relative to germline, V is missing 5 bases and J is missing 7 bases, with 4 bases of the junction outside any gene match. The germline V gene encodes CDR1 SGHAT and CDR2 FQNNGV. The sequence was collected from a woman aged 40-49 years with alopecia areata. Some clones in this sample may be carry-over from other donors' samples. The chain uses TRBV11-2 and TRBJ2-1; TRBD2 lines up with 11 middle nucleotides. This sample comprised whole blood, obtained in connection with sensitization to the hapten diphenylcyclopropenone (DPC). Here is the DNA: TGTGCCAGCAGCATTAGCGGGGGGGGGAATGAGCAGTTCTTC. Protein translation: CASSISGGGNEQFF.